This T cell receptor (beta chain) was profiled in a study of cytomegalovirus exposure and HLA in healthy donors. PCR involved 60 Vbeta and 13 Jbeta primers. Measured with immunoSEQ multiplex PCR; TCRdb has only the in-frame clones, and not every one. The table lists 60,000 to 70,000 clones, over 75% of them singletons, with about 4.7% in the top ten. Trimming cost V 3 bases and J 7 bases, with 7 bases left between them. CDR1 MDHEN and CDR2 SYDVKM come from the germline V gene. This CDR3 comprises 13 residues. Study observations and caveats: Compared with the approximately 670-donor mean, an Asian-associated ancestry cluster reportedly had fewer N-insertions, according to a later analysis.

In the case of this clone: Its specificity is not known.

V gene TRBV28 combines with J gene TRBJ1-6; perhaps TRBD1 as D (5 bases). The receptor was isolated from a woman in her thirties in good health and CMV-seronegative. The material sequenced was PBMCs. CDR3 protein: CASSFGGNSPLHF. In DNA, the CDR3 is TGTGCCAGCAGTTTCGGGGGAAATTCACCCCTCCACTTT.